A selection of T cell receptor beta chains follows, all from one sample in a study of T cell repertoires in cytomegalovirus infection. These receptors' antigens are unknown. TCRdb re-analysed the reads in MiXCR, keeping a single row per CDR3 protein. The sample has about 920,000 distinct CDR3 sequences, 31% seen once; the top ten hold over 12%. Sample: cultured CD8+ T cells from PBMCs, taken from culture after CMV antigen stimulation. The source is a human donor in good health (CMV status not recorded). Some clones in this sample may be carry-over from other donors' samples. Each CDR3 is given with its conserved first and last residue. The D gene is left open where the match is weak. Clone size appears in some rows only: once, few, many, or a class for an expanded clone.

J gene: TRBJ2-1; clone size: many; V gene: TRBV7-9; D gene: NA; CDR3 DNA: TGTGCCAGCAGCCCATCCGGGGCCTACAATGAGCAGTTCTTC; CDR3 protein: CASSPSGAYNEQFF
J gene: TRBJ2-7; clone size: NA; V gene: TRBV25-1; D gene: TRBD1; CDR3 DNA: TGTGCCAGCAGTGAAGGATATAGGGGGCTGGTCGAGCAGTACTTC; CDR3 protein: CASSEGYRGLVEQYF
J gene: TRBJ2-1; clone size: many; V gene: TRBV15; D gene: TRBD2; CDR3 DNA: TGTGCCACCAGCAGGGGAGGGCCCTATGAGCAGTTCTTC; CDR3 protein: CATSRGGPYEQFF
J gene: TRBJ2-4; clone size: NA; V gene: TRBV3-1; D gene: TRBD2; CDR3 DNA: TGTGCCAGCAGCCATGGACTAGCGGGGGGGCCGGAGGAGGACATTCAGTACTTC; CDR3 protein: CASSHGLAGGPEEDIQYF
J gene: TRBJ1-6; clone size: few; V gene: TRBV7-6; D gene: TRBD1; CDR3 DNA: TGTGCCAGCAGCCCTAGCGGGGACAGGGGGCCAAATTCACCCCTCCACTTT; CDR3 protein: CASSPSGDRGPNSPLHF
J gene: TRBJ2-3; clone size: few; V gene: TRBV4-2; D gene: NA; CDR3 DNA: TGTGCCAGCAGCCAAGTGGGGGCCGTCGGAGATACGCAGTATTTT; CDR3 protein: CASSQVGAVGDTQYF
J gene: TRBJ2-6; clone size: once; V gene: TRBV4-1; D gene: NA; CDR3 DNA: TGCGCCAGCAGCCAAGACGACCTATCTGGGGCCAACGTCCTGACTTTC; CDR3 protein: CASSQDDLSGANVLTF
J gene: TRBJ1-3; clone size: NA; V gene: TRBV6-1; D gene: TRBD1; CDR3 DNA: TGTGCCAGCAGTGCCCGACAGGGCTCTGGAAACACCATATATTTT; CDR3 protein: CASSARQGSGNTIYF
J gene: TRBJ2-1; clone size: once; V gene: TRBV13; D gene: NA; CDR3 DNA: TGTGCCAGCACCCTTGCGGGGACCAATGAGCAGTTCTTC; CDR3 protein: CASTLAGTNEQFF
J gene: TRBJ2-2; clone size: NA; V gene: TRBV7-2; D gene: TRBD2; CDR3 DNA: TGTGCCAGCAGCTTAGAACTGGGGGCACTAGCGGGGGGGCAAAACACCGGGGAACTGTTTTTT; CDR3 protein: CASSLELGALAGGQNTGELFF
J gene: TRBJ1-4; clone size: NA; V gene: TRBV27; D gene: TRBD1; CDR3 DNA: TGTGCCAGCAGGATACAGGGGGCGGGTGAAAAACTGTTTTTT; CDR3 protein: CASRIQGAGEKLFF
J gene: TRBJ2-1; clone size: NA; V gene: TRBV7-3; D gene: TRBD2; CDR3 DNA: TGTGCCAGCAGGGCGGGGGGGACCTACAATGAGCAGTTCTTC; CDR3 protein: CASRAGGTYNEQFF
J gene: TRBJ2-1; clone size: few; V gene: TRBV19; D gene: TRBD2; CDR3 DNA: TGTGCCAGTAGTTTTAGCGGGGGGATCTACAATGAGCAGTTCTTC; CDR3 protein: CASSFSGGIYNEQFF
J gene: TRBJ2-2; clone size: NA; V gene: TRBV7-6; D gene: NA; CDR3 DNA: TGTGCCAACAGCTTATCCCCTTGGTTAGCCGGGGAGCTGTTTTTT; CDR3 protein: CANSLSPWLAGELFF